The clone carrying this T cell receptor beta chain has just a few counts. It was the approximately 120-subject validation cohort, separate from the roughly 700-subject first cohort, to which the donors belonged. V was pared by 3 bases and J by 7 bases, with 10 bases of the junction left unmatched. There are 15 residues in the CDR3. Germline-derived CDR1 and CDR2 are LNHDA and SQIVND (reference sequence). Profiling relied on immunoSEQ multiplex PCR, and the TCRdb table lists in-frame clones only, not all of them. Found here are about 140,000 clones, 84% of them singletons; the top ten hold almost 1.5%. The sample is drawn from a study of cytomegalovirus exposure and HLA in healthy donors.

Sequenced input: PBMCs. The V gene is TRBV19, the J gene TRBJ2-5; 8 bases map to TRBD2. The receptor was isolated from a woman younger than 45 in good health and CMV-seronegative. As DNA, the CDR3 is TGTGCCAGTAGTATCGGGAGGGAGGGCCGTGGGACCCAGTACTTC. As protein: CASSIGREGRGTQYF.